Reported below is one T cell receptor beta chain. The entry originates in a study of shared clonotypes between healthy human individuals. The V gene end was trimmed by 7 bases and the J gene end by 5 bases; junction bases not matched to a gene: 7. Germline V lookup: CDR1 LNHDA, CDR2 SQIVND (reference sequence). The CDR3 contains 13 residues. The repertoire was sequenced with immunoSEQ multiplex PCR; TCRdb's copy has only in-frame clones and lacks some. This sample carries around 350,000 clones, 73% of them seen once, and the ten largest clones take 8.5% to 12%. Sequencing input: memory CD4+ T cells sorted from blood. Subset noted: CD45RA-negative fraction. The chain couples TRBV19 to TRBJ1-2; 7 nucleotides match TRBD1. The origin of this receptor is a man younger than 40 in good health. In DNA form, the CDR3 reads TGTGCCAGTAAACCAGACAGGGAGTATGGCTACACCTTC. This gives the protein CASKPDREYGYTF.